This TCR beta chain stems from a study of T cell repertoires in cytomegalovirus infection. TCRdb re-called the reads with MiXCR, one entry per CDR3 protein. The sample lists some 920,000 distinct CDR3 sequences; less than 40% were seen once. Study results and caveats: What dominated the ex vivo response were HLA-C-restricted CMV-specific TCR beta clonotypes.

The germline gives CDR1 KGHDR, CDR2 SFDVKD. The CDR3 loop spans 11 amino acids. V was cut by 9 bases and J by 1 base, with 3 bases left in between. On this clonotype: The antigen is unknown.

The chain recombines TRBV24-1 with TRBJ2-1, with no clear D. The source of this sequence is a human donor in good health (CMV status not recorded). Some clones in this sample may be carry-over from other donors' samples. Source: cultured CD8+ T cells from PBMCs, taken from culture after CMV antigen stimulation. The CDR3 nucleotides are TGTGCCACCGGGTCCTACAATGAGCAGTTCTTC. Its translation is CATGSYNEQFF.